One and the same sample provided the 27 T cell receptor beta chains below, sequenced in a study of OX40 agonist ivuxolimab in advanced cancers. Here immunoSEQ multiplex PCR was the method, and the copy in TCRdb shows in-frame clones only, minus some. This table has 65,000 to 95,000 clones, 85% to 95% appearing once. Specimen: CD4+ or CD8+ T cells sorted from blood, collected in a trial of the OX40 agonist ivuxolimab. The receptors were sampled from an adult with an advanced solid tumor such as melanoma, head and neck, liver or kidney cancer.

The chain has TRBV25-1 and TRBJ2-1, with TRBD2 matching 9 bases. The V and J ends lost 4 bases and 1 base, in that order; junction bases with no gene match: 5. The germline V gene has CDR1 MGHDK and CDR2 SYGVNS. This CDR3 spans 16 amino acids. Here the CDR3 DNA reads TGTGCCAGCAGTGCTGATCTAGCGGGATCCTACAATGAGCAGTTCTTC. Translation gives CASSADLAGSYNEQFF.

This rearrangement joins TRBV6-5 to TRBJ1-5; a weak D match, TRBD1 (5 bases). The CDR3 length is 14 residues. V lost 5 bases to trimming and J lost 8 bases, with 16 bases between them. Germline CDR1 and CDR2: MNHEY and SVGAGI. The CDR3 loop is CASSTEGWGEPQHF. DNA of the CDR3: TGTGCCAGCAGTACGGAGGGATGGGGGGAGCCCCAGCATTTT.

The chain uses TRBV7-9 and TRBJ1-1; TRBD1 is a possible D gene (5 bases). V was clipped by 4 bases and J by 3 bases, with 9 bases between them. This CDR3 contains 13 residues. In germline, CDR1 is SEHNR, CDR2 FQNEAQ (reference sequence). The CDR3 loop reads CASSSVRDTEAFF. The CDR3 DNA is TGTGCCAGCAGCTCCGTCAGGGACACTGAAGCTTTCTTT.

The chain joins TRBV6-1 to TRBJ1-2, with D hard to call. V dropped 0 bases and J dropped 1 base, with 15 bases sitting between them. The germline gives CDR1 MNHNS, CDR2 SASEGT. There are 17 residues in the CDR3. The CDR3 region is CASSEAFFAEINYGYTF. CDR3 DNA sequence: TGTGCCAGCAGTGAAGCTTTTTTCGCAGAGATTAACTATGGCTACACCTTC.

This clone occurred once. J is TRBJ2-3 and V is TRBV9, with 7 bases aligning to TRBD1. This CDR3 is built from 16 residues. The germline V gene has CDR1 SGDLS and CDR2 YYNGEE. V was pared by 3 bases and J by 2 bases, with 9 bases of the junction left unmatched. CDR3 region: CASSGKDRRDTDTQYF. The CDR3 DNA reads as TGTGCCAGCAGCGGGAAGGACAGGAGAGACACAGATACGCAGTATTTT.

The V gene is TRBV23-1, the J gene TRBJ2-2; TRBD2 aligns across 7 bases. TRBV23-1 is assigned to the ORF class and has an uncertain function. The CDR3 loop spans 16 amino acids. V lost 3 bases, J lost 5 bases, and 9 bases stayed unmatched. The DNA of the CDR3 is TGCGCCAGCAGTCACCCTTGGCGGGGAGGGACCGGGGAGCTGTTTTTT. It is translated as CASSHPWRGGTGELFF.

V gene TRBV7-9 combines with J gene TRBJ2-5; no definite D call. V lost 0 bases and J 3 bases, leaving 5 bases between the germline ends. Germline V gives CDR1 SEHNR, CDR2 FQNEAQ (reference sequence). The CDR3 has 13 residues. The CDR3 DNA reads as TGTGCCAGCAGCTTAGCGGGCAAAGAGACCCAGTACTTC. As protein: CASSLAGKETQYF.

This clone occurred once. The genes are TRBV5-1 and TRBJ1-1, with TRBD1 as a possible D gene (6 bases). V lost 4 bases to trimming and J lost 4 bases, with 8 bases between them. The CDR3 sequence is 12 residues long. CDR1 SGHRS and CDR2 YFSETQ come from the germline V gene. The DNA of the CDR3 is TGCGCCAGCAGCGGGGGCCCCACTGAAGCTTTCTTT. Translating gives CASSGGPTEAFF.

The chain is built from TRBV6-6 and TRBJ1-2, with D possibly being TRBD1 (5 bases). Trimming took off 2 bases at V and 5 bases at J, with 12 bases between the two ends. The CDR3 has 14 residues. CDR1 is MNHNY and CDR2 is SVGAGI in the germline V gene (reference sequence). This chain's CDR3 is CASSYQGSRYGYTF. In nucleotides, the CDR3 is TGTGCCAGCAGTTACCAGGGATCGAGGTATGGCTACACCTTC.

In this sample, this clone turned up once. The chain uses TRBV13 and TRBJ2-3; TRBD2 might be the D (7 bases). Trimming left V 0 bases short and J 0 bases short, with 10 bases between. From germline, CDR1 is PRHDT and CDR2 FYEKMQ (reference sequence). The CDR3 is 16 amino acids. The CDR3 region has the DNA TGTGCCAGCAGCTTAGGGGCGGGGGCGAGCACAGATACGCAGTATTTT. Protein product: CASSLGAGASTDTQYF.

The V call is TRBV6-5, the J call TRBJ2-3; tentatively, D is TRBD1 (7 bases). Germline values: CDR1 MNHEY, CDR2 SVGAGI. The V gene lost 6 bases and the J gene lost 5 bases, with 18 bases spanning the gap. The CDR3 length is 15 residues. The CDR3 sequence is CASSRGDSGGDTQYF. CDR3 bases: TGTGCCAGCAGCAGGGGGGATAGCGGAGGAGATACGCAGTATTTT.

This rearrangement joins TRBV7-6 to TRBJ2-7; D remains ambiguous. CDR1 and CDR2 from the germline V gene are SGHVS and FNYEAQ. Trimming pared 2 bases from V and 5 bases from J, leaving 10 bases between. CDR3 length: 13 amino acids. CDR3 DNA sequence: TGTGCCAGCAGCTTATCAAACTTCGACGAGCAGTACTTC. It is translated as CASSLSNFDEQYF. Full variable domain (outside the CDR3, taken from reference TRBV7-6 and TRBJ2-7): GAGVSQSPRYKVTKRGQDVALRCDPISGHVSLYWYRQALGQGPEFLTYFNYEAQQDKSGLPNDRFSAERPEGSISTLTIQRTEQRDSAMYRCASSLSNFDEQYFGPGTRLTVT.

The gene calls are TRBV27 and TRBJ1-5; D might be TRBD1 (6 bases). Germline CDR1 MNHEY, CDR2 SMNVEV (reference sequence). V lost 4 bases, J lost 5 bases, and 9 bases lay in between. The CDR3 loop spans 13 amino acids. The CDR3 sequence: CASSSGVYQPQHF. The CDR3 region has the DNA TGTGCCAGCAGTTCAGGGGTCTATCAGCCCCAGCATTTT.

This chain uses TRBV27 with TRBJ1-1; D uncertain. Germline V gene sequence: CDR1 MNHEY, CDR2 SMNVEV (reference sequence). The ends were cut back, 3 bases at V and 1 base at J, with 9 bases in the middle. The CDR3 length is 14 residues. The CDR3 spells CASSFAVANTEAFF. The CDR3 DNA follows: TGTGCCAGCAGTTTCGCGGTCGCGAACACTGAAGCTTTCTTT.

V gene TRBV19 combines with J gene TRBJ1-2; 7 positions match TRBD1. V lost 7 bases, J lost 3 bases, and 11 bases stayed unmatched. Germline V gene sequence: CDR1 LNHDA, CDR2 SQIVND (reference sequence). The CDR3 runs to 15 residues. CDR3: CASTSLMGTDYGYTF. CDR3 nucleotides: TGTGCCAGTACGAGTCTCATGGGGACAGACTATGGCTACACCTTC.

This chain links TRBV27 with TRBJ1-1; possibly TRBD1 for D (5 bases). The germline V gene encodes CDR1 MNHEY and CDR2 SMNVEV (reference sequence). The germline V and J ends were trimmed by 2 bases and 1 base, with 14 bases remaining between them. The CDR3 length is 16 residues. DNA of the CDR3: TGTGCCAGCAGTTTACTTTCCGGGGGTTCGAACACTGAAGCTTTCTTT. It codes for CASSLLSGGSNTEAFF.

The CDR3 sequence is CASSAGYEQYF. The CDR3 bases are TGTGCCAGCAGCGCTGGCTACGAGCAGTACTTC. This chain links TRBV2 with TRBJ2-7, with unresolved D. Germline CDR1 SNHLY, CDR2 FYNNEI. V was clipped by 6 bases and J by 3 bases, with 6 bases between them. The CDR3 loop spans 11 amino acids.

V gene TRBV4-3 combines with J gene TRBJ1-2, with D possibly being TRBD1 (5 bases). Trimming shortened V by 1 base and J by 0 bases, and 12 bases separated the two germline ends. Germline CDR1 is LGHNA and CDR2 is YSLEER. The length of the CDR3 is 16 residues. The CDR3 sequence is CASSQVRTTTNYGYTF. DNA of the CDR3: TGCGCCAGCAGCCAAGTGAGGACAACAACTAACTATGGCTACACCTTC.

This chain links TRBV7-9 with TRBJ2-1, with D unclear. Germline CDR1 is SEHNR and CDR2 is FQNEAQ (reference sequence). The CDR3 spans 14 residues. Trimming left V 5 bases short and J 6 bases short, with 14 bases between. The CDR3 DNA sequence: TGTGCCAGCAGCGATCCTATTAGGTTCAATGAGCAGTTCTTC. Protein product: CASSDPIRFNEQFF.

The J gene is TRBJ1-6, the V gene TRBV27; no reliable D call. Trimming removed 0 bases at V and 4 bases at J, with 10 bases between. The CDR3 loop spans 16 amino acids. Germline values: CDR1 MNHEY, CDR2 SMNVEV (reference sequence). The CDR3 loop reads CASSLSTDGYNSPLHF. The CDR3 DNA follows: TGTGCCAGCAGTTTATCGACCGACGGATATAATTCACCCCTCCACTTT.

This sequence joins TRBV7-9 and TRBJ2-3; TRBD1 might be the D (5 bases). The CDR3 has 15 amino acids. From germline, CDR1 is SEHNR and CDR2 FQNEAQ (reference sequence). Trimming cost V 3 bases and J 6 bases, with 16 bases left between them. In DNA form, the CDR3 reads TGTGCCAGCAGCTTTGGCACAACCGCAGGGGATACGCAGTATTTT. Translation: CASSFGTTAGDTQYF. The whole variable domain, filled in from reference TRBV7-9 and TRBJ2-3, reads DTGVSQNPRHKITKRGQNVTFRCDPISEHNRLYWYRQTLGQGPEFLTYFQNEAQLEKSRLLSDRFSAERPKGSFSTLEIQRTEQGDSAMYLCASSFGTTAGDTQYFGPGTRLTVL.

V is TRBV11-2 and J is TRBJ1-2; D is uncertain. The CDR3 covers 12 residues. Germline-derived CDR1 and CDR2 are SGHAT and FQNNGV. The CDR3 bases are TGTGGCATTGGCCCTCTGGCGAGCGGCTACACCTTC. Amino acid sequence: CGIGPLASGYTF.

This chain joins TRBV21-1 and TRBJ1-4. TRBV21-1 is shown as a pseudogene. The CDR3 contains 15 residues. CDR3 loop: CASSHPGRRREKLFF. The DNA for the CDR3 is TGTGCCAGCAGTCACCCCGGGAGGAGGCGGGAAAAACTGTTTTTT.

This chain links TRBV13 with TRBJ2-7, with TRBD2 identical over 11 bases. After removal of 3 bases from V and 2 bases from J, the junction contained 6 bases not matched to a gene. The CDR3 loop spans 16 amino acids. Per germline, CDR1 PRHDT and CDR2 FYEKMQ (reference sequence). CDR3 in DNA: TGTGCCAGCAGCTTTACTCTAGCGGGGGGTCCCTACGAGCAGTACTTC. Its translation is CASSFTLAGGPYEQYF.

Details on this clone: Different DNA sequences within this sample yield the same CDR3. This chain connects TRBV9 to TRBJ2-2, with 7 bases that match TRBD2. The CDR3 loop spans 15 amino acids. Germline V gives CDR1 SGDLS, CDR2 YYNGEE. Trimming cost V 0 bases and J 1 base; bases outside gene matches: 0. As DNA, the CDR3 is TGTGCCAGCAGCGTAGGCGGGGGGAACACCGGGGAGCTGTTTTTT. It encodes CASSVGGGNTGELFF. The full variable domain, rest sourced from reference TRBV9 and TRBJ2-2, is DSGVTQTPKHLITATGQRVTLRCSPRSGDLSVYWYQQSLDQGLQFLIQYYNGEERAKGNILERFSAQQFPDLHSELNLSSLELGDSALYFCASSVGGGNTGELFFGEGSRLTVL.

This clone is a singleton in its sample. DNA for the CDR3: TGTGCCAGCAGCCCTCTTTGGATGGACAGAAACAATGAGCAGTTCTTC. Protein sequence: CASSPLWMDRNNEQFF. V gene TRBV27 combines with J gene TRBJ2-1, with D possibly TRBD1 on 6 matching bases. The CDR3 spans 16 residues. Between the trimmed V and J ends, which lost 6 bases and 5 bases, there was a span of 20 bases. Germline CDR1 reads MNHEY; CDR2 reads SMNVEV (reference sequence).

The rearrangement links TRBV5-6 to TRBJ2-7, with 10 bases that match TRBD2. The germline V gene encodes CDR1 SGHDT and CDR2 YYEEEE. Trimming removed 2 bases from V and 3 bases from J; junction bases left unmatched: 11. CDR3 length: 17 residues. The CDR3 spells CASSLVWASGGLYEQYF. CDR3 in DNA: TGTGCCAGCAGCTTAGTTTGGGCTAGCGGGGGCCTCTACGAGCAGTACTTC.